What follows describes a single TCR beta chain. Then a second PCR, running roughly 7 to 11 cycles, was carried out with a sample-barcoded 5' primer and a J-beta primer mix. TCRdb called the 5' RACE reads again in MiXCR, with one record for every CDR3 protein. Of 600,000 to 1,000,000 distinct CDR3 sequences in the sample, more than 45% were seen once. These data come from a study of blood T cells in healthy people across ages. Across the study: Every two T cells gave about one barcoded beta molecule via template switching.

Every participating donor contributed roughly 10 milliliters of peripheral blood through a draw. The CDR3 sequence is 13 residues long. Trimming cost V 6 bases and J 7 bases, with 16 bases left between them. Germline V lookup: CDR1 DFQATT, CDR2 SNEGSKA (reference sequence). This clonotype was obtained from a young man in good health. The chain is built from TRBV20-1 and TRBJ2-1; either TRBD1 or TRBD2 may supply D (5 bases each). The specimen was blood. The CDR3 region has the DNA TGCAGTGCCCCGGGACCGGTGATTAATGAGCAGTTCTTC. Translating it yields CSAPGPVINEQFF.